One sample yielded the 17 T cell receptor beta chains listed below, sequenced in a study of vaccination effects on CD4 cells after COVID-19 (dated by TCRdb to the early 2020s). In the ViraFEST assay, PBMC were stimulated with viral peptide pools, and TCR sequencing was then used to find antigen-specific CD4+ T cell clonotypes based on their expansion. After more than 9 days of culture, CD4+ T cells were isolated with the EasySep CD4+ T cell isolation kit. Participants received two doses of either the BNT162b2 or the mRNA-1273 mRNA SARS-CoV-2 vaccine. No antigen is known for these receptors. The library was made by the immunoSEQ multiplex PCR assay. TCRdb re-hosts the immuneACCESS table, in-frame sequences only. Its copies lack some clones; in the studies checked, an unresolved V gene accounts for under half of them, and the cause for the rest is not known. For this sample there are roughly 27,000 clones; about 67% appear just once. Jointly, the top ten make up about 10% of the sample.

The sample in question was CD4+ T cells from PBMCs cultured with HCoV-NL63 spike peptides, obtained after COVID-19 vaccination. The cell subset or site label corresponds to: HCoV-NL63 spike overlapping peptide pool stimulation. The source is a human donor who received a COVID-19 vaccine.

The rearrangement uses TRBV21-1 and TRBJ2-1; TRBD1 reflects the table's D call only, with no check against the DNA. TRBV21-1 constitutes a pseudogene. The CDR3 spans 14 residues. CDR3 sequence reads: CASDGTAIDNEQFF. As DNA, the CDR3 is TGTGCCAGCGATGGGACAGCGATAGACAATGAGCAGTTCTTC.

CDR3 sequence reads: CASSLGAGNEQFF. The CDR3 DNA sequence: TGTGCCAGCAGCTTAGGAGCAGGAAATGAGCAGTTCTTC. The V and J genes are TRBV7-9 and TRBJ2-1; D is ambiguous. The CDR3 totals 13 residues. CDR1 is SEHNR, CDR2 FQNEAQ, per germline (reference sequence). Trimming removed 1 base at V and 7 bases at J, with 8 bases between. The whole variable domain, filled in from reference TRBV7-9 and TRBJ2-1, reads DTGVSQNPRHKITKRGQNVTFRCDPISEHNRLYWYRQTLGQGPEFLTYFQNEAQLEKSRLLSDRFSAERPKGSFSTLEIQRTEQGDSAMYLCASSLGAGNEQFFGPGTRLTVL.

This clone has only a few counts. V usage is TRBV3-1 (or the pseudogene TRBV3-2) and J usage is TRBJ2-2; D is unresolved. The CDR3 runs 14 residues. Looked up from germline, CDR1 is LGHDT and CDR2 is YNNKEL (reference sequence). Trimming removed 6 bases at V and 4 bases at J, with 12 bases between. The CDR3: CASSSSYGTGELFF. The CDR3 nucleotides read TGTGCCAGCAGTAGTTCTTACGGCACCGGGGAGCTGTTTTTT.

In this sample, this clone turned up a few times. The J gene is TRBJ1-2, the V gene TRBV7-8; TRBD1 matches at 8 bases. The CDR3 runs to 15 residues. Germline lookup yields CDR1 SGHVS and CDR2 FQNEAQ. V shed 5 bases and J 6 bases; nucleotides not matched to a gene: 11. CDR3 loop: CASSRSTGEVHGYTF. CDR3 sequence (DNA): TGTGCCAGCAGCAGATCGACAGGGGAGGTTCATGGCTACACCTTC.

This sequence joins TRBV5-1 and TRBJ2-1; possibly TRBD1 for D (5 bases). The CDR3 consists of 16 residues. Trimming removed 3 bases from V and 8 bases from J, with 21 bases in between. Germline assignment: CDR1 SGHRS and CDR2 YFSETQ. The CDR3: CASSSTATYRLDEQFF. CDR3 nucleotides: TGCGCCAGCAGCTCGACGGCAACTTACAGGTTAGATGAGCAGTTCTTC.

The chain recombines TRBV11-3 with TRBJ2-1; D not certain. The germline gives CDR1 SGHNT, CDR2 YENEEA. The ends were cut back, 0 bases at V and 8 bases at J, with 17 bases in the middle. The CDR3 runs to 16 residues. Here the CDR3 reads CASSLDRGVESHEQFF. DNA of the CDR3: TGTGCCAGCAGCTTAGATCGAGGTGTCGAGTCACATGAGCAGTTCTTC.

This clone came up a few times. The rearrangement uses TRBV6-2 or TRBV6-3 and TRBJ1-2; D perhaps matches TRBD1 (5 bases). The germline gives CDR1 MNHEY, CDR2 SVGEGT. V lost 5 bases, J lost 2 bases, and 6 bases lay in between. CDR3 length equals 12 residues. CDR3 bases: TGTGCCAGCAGTCGACAGAACTATGGCTACACCTTC. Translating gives CASSRQNYGYTF.

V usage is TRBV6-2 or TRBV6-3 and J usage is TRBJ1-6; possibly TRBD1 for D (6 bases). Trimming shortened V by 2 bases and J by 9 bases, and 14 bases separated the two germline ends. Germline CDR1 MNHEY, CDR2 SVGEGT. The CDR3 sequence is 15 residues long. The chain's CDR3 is CASSYREGGLSPLHF. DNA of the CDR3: TGTGCCAGCAGTTACCGGGAGGGGGGCCTTTCACCCCTCCACTTT.

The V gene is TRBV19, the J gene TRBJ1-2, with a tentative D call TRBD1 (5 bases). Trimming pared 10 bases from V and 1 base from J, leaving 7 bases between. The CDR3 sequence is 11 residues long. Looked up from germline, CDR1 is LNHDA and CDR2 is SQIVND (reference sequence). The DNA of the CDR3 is TGTGCCACCAGGGTTAACTATGGCTACACCTTC. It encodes CATRVNYGYTF.

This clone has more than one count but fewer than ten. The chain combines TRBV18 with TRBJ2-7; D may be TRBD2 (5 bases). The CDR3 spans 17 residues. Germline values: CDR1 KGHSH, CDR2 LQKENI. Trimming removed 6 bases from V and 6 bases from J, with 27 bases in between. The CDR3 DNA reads TGTGCCAGCTCGCGCCGGACTTTCGAGAAGCGTGTCCCCGAGCAGTACTTC. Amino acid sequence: CASSRRTFEKRVPEQYF.

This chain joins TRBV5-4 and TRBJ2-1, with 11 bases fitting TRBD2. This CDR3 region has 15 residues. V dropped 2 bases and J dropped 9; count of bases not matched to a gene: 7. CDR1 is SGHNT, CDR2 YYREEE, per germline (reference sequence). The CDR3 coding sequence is TGTGCCAGCAGCTTAGACCTAACTAGCGGGAGTGAGCAGTTCTTC. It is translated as CASSLDLTSGSEQFF.

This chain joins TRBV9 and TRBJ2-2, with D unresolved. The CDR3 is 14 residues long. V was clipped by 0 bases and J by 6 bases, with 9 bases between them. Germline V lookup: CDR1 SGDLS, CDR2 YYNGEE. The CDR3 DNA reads TGTGCCAGCAGCGTAGTGGCAAGCCCCGGGGAGCTGTTTTTT. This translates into CASSVVASPGELFF. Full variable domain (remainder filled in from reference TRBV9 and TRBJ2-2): DSGVTQTPKHLITATGQRVTLRCSPRSGDLSVYWYQQSLDQGLQFLIQYYNGEERAKGNILERFSAQQFPDLHSELNLSSLELGDSALYFCASSVVASPGELFFGEGSRLTVL.

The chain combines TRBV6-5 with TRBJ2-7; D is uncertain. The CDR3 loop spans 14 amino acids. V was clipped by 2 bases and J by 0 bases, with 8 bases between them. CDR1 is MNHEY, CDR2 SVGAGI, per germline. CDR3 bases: TGTGCCAGCAGTTACGGTAGGAGCTCCTACGAGCAGTACTTC. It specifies CASSYGRSSYEQYF.

This CDR3 is CASSADRAKNIQYF. As DNA, the CDR3 is TGTGCCAGCAGTGCAGACAGAGCCAAAAACATTCAGTACTTC. The chain has TRBV27 and TRBJ2-4; a possible D gene is TRBD1 (5 bases). The CDR3 spans 14 residues. V lost 5 bases and J 0 bases, leaving 8 bases between the germline ends. Germline CDR1 reads MNHEY; CDR2 reads SMNVEV (reference sequence).

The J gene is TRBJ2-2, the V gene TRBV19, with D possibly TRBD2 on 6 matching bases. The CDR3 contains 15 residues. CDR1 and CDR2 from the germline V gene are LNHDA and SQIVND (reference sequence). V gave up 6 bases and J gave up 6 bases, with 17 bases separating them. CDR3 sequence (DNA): TGTGCCAGTAGGGAGGAGGGTAGGGGAGCCGGGGAGCTGTTTTTT. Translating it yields CASREEGRGAGELFF.

This CDR3 reads CASGVLQFGAFF. CDR3 sequence (DNA): TGCGCCAGCGGCGTCCTTCAGTTCGGGGCTTTCTTT. V is TRBV10-2 and J is TRBJ1-1; D is ambiguous. This CDR3 spans 12 amino acids. In germline, CDR1 is WSHSY, CDR2 SAAADI. V was clipped by 8 bases and J by 11 bases, with 18 bases between them.

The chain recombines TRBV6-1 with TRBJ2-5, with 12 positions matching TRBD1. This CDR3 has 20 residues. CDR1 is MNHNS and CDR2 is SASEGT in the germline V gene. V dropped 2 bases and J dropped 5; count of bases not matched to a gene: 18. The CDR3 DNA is TGTGCCAGCAGTGAACCGCGGCCGAAACAGGGACAGGGGGCTCGCGAGACCCAGTACTTC. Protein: CASSEPRPKQGQGARETQYF.